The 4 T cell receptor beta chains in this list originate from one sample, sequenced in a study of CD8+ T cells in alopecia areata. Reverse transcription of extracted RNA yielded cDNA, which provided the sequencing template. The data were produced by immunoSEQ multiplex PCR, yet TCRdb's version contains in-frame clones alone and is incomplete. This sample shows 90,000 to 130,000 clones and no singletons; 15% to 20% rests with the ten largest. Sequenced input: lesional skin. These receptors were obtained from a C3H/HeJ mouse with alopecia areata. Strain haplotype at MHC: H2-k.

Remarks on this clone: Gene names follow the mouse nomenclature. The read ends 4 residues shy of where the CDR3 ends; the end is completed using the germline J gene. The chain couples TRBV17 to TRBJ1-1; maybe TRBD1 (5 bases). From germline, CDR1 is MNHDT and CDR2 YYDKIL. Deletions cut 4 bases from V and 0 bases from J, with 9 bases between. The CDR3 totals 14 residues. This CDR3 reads CASSTWTTNTEVFF. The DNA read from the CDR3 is TGTGCTAGCAGTACGTGGACAACAAACACA.

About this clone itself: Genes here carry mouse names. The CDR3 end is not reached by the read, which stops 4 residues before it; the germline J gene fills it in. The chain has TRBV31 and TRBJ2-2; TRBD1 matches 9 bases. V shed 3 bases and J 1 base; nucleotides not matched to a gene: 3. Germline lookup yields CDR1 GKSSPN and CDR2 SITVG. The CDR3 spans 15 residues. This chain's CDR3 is CAWRKTGGNTGQLYF. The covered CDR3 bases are TGTGCCTGGAGGAAGACAGGGGGAAACACCGGG.

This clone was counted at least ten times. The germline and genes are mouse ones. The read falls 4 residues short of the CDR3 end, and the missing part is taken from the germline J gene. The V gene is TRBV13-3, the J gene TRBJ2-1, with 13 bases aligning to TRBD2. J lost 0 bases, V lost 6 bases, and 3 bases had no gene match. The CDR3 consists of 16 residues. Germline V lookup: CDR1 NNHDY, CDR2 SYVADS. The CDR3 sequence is CASTRTGGANYAEQFF. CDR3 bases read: TGTGCCAGCACCCGGACTGGGGGGGCTAACTATGCT.

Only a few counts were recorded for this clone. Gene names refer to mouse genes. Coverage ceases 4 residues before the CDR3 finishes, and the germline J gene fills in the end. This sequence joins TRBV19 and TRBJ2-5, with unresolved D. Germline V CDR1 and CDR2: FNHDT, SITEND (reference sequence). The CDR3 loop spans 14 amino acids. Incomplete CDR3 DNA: TGTGCCAGCAGTATAGGGGGAGTTGGAGAC. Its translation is CASSIGGVGD. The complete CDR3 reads CASSIGGVGDTQYF.